This is a list of T cell receptor beta chains from one sample in a study of beta chain features in type 1 diabetes. Sequenced by immunoSEQ multiplex PCR; TCRdb stores in-frame clones only, minus some. The sample records 250,000 to 350,000 clones, around 16% being singletons. Sequencing was done on a sample of naive CD4+ T cells from blood. These receptor sequences come from a man between 18 and 29 years old with type 1 diabetes. Both conserved end residues are part of each CDR3. A D gene is named only where the DNA matches it firmly. Clone size is not always given. Where it is, it says once, few, many or a class for expanded clones.

V	J	D	size	CDR3	DNA
TRBV29-1	TRBJ1-3	-	-	CSGRQVSGNTIYF	TGCAGCGGTAGACAGGTCTCTGGAAACACCATATATTTT
TRBV28	TRBJ2-7	-	few	CASSPIYYEQYF	TGTGCCAGCAGCCCGATCTACTACGAGCAGTACTTC
TRBV28	TRBJ1-5	-	-	CASSWASGQPQHF	TGTGCCAGCAGTTGGGCCTCGGGGCAGCCCCAGCATTTT
TRBV5-1	TRBJ2-7	TRBD1	few	CASTPGQGDHEQYF	TGCGCCAGCACTCCGGGACAGGGAGACCACGAGCAGTACTTC
TRBV15	TRBJ2-5	-	few	CATSRDNSVQETQYF	TGTGCCACCAGCAGAGATAATTCAGTGCAAGAGACCCAGTACTTC
TRBV28	TRBJ2-5	-	-	CASSPTGLPETQYF	TGTGCCAGCAGCCCGACGGGACTTCCAGAGACCCAGTACTTC
TRBV10-3	TRBJ1-6	TRBD1	-	CAISERDRYSPLHF	TGTGCCATCAGTGAGAGGGACAGATATTCACCCCTCCACTTT
TRBV7-2	TRBJ1-1	-	-	CASSLRSSRSGNTEAFF	TGTGCCAGCAGCTTACGTTCATCCAGGTCCGGAAACACTGAAGCTTTCTTT
TRBV5-1	TRBJ1-4	TRBD1	few	CASSGQGASTNEKLFF	TGCGCCAGCAGCGGACAGGGGGCCTCAACTAATGAAAAACTGTTTTTT
TRBV6-5	TRBJ2-7	TRBD2	few	CASSYSISGGYEQYF	TGTGCCAGCAGTTACTCGATTAGCGGGGGTTACGAGCAGTACTTC
TRBV7-2	TRBJ1-4	-	few	CASRRQTNEKLFF	TGTGCCAGCCGCCGACAGACTAATGAAAAACTGTTTTTT
TRBV18	TRBJ2-2	-	few	CASSPSNTGELFF	TGTGCCAGCTCACCCTCGAACACCGGGGAGCTGTTTTTT
TRBV5-4	TRBJ2-1	-	-	CASSLSIGRLFNEQFF	TGTGCCAGCAGCTTGTCCATTGGCAGGTTGTTCAATGAGCAGTTCTTC
TRBV5-1	TRBJ1-1	TRBD1	-	CASSLTGLNTEAFF	TGCGCCAGCAGCCTGACAGGGCTGAACACTGAAGCTTTCTTT
TRBV19	TRBJ1-1	-	-	CASSTRGFEAFF	TGTGCCAGTAGTACCCGGGGGTTCGAGGCTTTCTTT
TRBV28	TRBJ2-7	TRBD2	-	CASSSSLGLAGVYEQYF	TGTGCCAGCAGTTCCTCTTTGGGACTAGCGGGAGTCTACGAGCAGTACTTC
TRBV7-2	TRBJ2-6	-	few	CASSKDRFSGANVLTF	TGTGCCAGCAGCAAAGACAGGTTCTCTGGGGCCAACGTCCTGACTTTC
TRBV14	TRBJ1-2	-	-	CASRGTFPFYGYTF	TGTGCCAGCAGGGGGACATTCCCCTTCTATGGCTACACCTTC
TRBV5-4	TRBJ2-3	TRBD2	-	CASSLVGGGGTDTQYF	TGTGCCAGCAGCTTGGTCGGGGGAGGGGGCACAGATACGCAGTATTTT
TRBV5-1	TRBJ2-7	-	few	CASSPTTGHEQYF	TGCGCCAGCAGCCCGACCACAGGCCACGAGCAGTACTTC
TRBV9	TRBJ2-7	-	-	CASSGGQTAPYEQYF	TGTGCCAGCAGCGGGGGACAAACAGCGCCCTACGAGCAGTACTTC
TRBV6-5	TRBJ1-2	TRBD1	-	CATSDRGPLNYGYTF	TGTGCCACCTCGGACAGGGGGCCTTTAAACTATGGCTACACCTTC
TRBV4-1	TRBJ2-5	TRBD1	-	CASSRESGQGQETQYF	TGCGCCAGCAGCCGGGAAAGCGGACAGGGACAAGAGACCCAGTACTTC
TRBV7-8	TRBJ2-5	TRBD2	-	CASILTQRGGLETQYF	TGTGCCAGCATTTTGACCCAGCGGGGGGGCCTAGAGACCCAGTACTTC
TRBV4-3	TRBJ1-5	-	few	CASSQDRAGPQPQHF	TGCGCCAGCAGCCAAGATCGGGCAGGGCCTCAGCCCCAGCATTTT
TRBV29-1	TRBJ2-1	TRBD2	-	CSVPQATSGRREQFF	TGCAGCGTTCCCCAGGCGACTAGCGGGAGAAGGGAGCAGTTCTTC
TRBV4-2	TRBJ2-7	-	-	CASSQDSLASYEQYF	TGTGCCAGCAGCCAAGATTCCCTAGCGTCCTACGAGCAGTACTTC
TRBV7-9	TRBJ2-7	TRBD1	few	CASSRTGRYEQYF	TGTGCCAGCAGCCGGACAGGTAGATACGAGCAGTACTTC
TRBV11-2	TRBJ1-4	-	few	CASSLGLGDEKLFF	TGTGCCAGCAGCTTAGGTTTGGGCGATGAAAAACTGTTTTTT
TRBV18	TRBJ2-5	-	-	CASSPPGSETQYF	TGTGCCAGCTCACCACCGGGCTCAGAGACCCAGTACTTC
TRBV5-1	TRBJ2-5	-	few	CASSLEGREETQYF	TGCGCCAGCAGCTTGGAAGGCAGGGAAGAGACCCAGTACTTC